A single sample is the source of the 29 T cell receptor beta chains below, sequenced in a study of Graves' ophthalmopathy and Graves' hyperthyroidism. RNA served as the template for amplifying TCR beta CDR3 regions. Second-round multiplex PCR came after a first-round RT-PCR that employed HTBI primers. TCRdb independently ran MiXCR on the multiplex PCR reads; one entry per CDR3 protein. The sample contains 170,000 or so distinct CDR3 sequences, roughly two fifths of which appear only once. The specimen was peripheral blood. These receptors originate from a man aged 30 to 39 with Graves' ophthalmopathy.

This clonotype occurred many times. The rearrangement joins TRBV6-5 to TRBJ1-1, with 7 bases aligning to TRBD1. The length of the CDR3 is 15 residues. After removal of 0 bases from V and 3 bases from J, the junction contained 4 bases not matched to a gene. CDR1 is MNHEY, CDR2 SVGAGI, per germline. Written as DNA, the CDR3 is TGTGCCAGCAGTTACTCAAGGGGGCTGGACACTGAAGCTTTCTTT. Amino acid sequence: CASSYSRGLDTEAFF.

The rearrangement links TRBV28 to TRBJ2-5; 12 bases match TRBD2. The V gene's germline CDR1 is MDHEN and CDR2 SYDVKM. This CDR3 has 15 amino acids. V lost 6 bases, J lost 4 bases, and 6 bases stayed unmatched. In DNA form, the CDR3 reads TGTGCCAGCAGCGCTCTAGCGGGAGGGCTAGAGACCCAGTACTTC. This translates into CASSALAGGLETQYF.

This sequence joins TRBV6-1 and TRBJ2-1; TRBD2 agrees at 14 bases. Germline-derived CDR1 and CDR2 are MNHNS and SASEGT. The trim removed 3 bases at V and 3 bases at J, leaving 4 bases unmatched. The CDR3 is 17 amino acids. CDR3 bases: TGTGCCAGCAGTGACGCGGGACTAGCGGGAGTCTACAATGAGCAGTTCTTC. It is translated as CASSDAGLAGVYNEQFF.

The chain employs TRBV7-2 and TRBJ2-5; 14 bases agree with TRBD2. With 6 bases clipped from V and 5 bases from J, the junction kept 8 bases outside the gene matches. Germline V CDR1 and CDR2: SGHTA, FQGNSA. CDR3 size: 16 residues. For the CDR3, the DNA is TGTGCCAGCAGTCCGCCAGGGACTAGCGGGAGCGAGACCCAGTACTTC. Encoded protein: CASSPPGTSGSETQYF.

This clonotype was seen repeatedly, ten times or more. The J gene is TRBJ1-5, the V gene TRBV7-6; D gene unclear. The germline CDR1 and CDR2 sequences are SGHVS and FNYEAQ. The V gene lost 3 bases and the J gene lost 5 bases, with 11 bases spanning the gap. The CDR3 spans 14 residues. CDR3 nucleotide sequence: TGTGCCAGCAGCTTTGGCGGCGGTGATCAGCCCCAGCATTTT. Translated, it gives CASSFGGGDQPQHF.

The DNA of the CDR3 is TGTGCCAGCAGTTGGAGACGGGGGGGACCGATCGAGCAGTACTTC. Its protein is CASSWRRGGPIEQYF. V is TRBV27 and J is TRBJ2-7; TRBD2 aligns across 8 bases. Germline CDR1 reads MNHEY; CDR2 reads SMNVEV (reference sequence). J gave up 6 bases and V 4 bases, and 11 bases lay outside the gene matches. The CDR3 sequence is 15 residues long.

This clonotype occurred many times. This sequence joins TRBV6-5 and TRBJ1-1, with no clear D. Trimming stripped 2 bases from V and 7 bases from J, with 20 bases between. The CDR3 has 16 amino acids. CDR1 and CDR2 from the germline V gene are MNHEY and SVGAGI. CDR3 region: CASSYGNSRRRSEAFF. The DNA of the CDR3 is TGTGCCAGCAGTTACGGGAACAGCCGCCGGCGGAGTGAAGCTTTCTTT.

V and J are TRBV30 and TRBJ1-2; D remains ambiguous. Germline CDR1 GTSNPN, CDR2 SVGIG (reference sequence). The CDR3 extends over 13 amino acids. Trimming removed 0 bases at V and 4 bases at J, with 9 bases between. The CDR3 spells CAWSVNRVYGYTF. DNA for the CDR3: TGTGCCTGGAGTGTAAACCGAGTCTATGGCTACACCTTC. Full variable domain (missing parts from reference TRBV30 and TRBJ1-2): SQTIHQWPATLVQPVGSPLSLECTVEGTSNPNLYWYRQAAGRGLQLLFYSVGIGQISSEVPQNLSASRPQDRQFILSSKKLLLSDSGFYLCAWSVNRVYGYTFGSGTRLTVV.

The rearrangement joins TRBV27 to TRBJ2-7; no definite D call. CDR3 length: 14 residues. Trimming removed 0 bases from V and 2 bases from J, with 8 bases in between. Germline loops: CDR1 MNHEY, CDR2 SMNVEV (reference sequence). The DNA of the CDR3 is TGTGCCAGCAGTTTATCGCGTGGCGCCTACGAGCAGTACTTC. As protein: CASSLSRGAYEQYF.

The CDR3 loop is CASRWTRRGIQYF. The DNA of the CDR3 is TGTGCCAGCAGATGGACAAGGAGGGGCATTCAGTACTTC. The chain combines TRBV6-2 or TRBV6-3 with TRBJ2-4; TRBD2 is a possible D gene (6 bases). This CDR3 is 13 amino acids long. Germline values: CDR1 MNHEY, CDR2 SVGEGT. The V gene lost 6 bases and the J gene lost 9 bases, with 15 bases spanning the gap.

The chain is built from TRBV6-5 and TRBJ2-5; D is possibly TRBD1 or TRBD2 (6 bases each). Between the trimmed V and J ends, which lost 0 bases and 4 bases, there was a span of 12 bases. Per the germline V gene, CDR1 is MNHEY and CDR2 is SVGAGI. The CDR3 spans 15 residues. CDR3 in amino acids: CASSYSIGGSETQYF. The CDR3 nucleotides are TGTGCCAGCAGTTACTCGATCGGGGGCTCAGAGACCCAGTACTTC.

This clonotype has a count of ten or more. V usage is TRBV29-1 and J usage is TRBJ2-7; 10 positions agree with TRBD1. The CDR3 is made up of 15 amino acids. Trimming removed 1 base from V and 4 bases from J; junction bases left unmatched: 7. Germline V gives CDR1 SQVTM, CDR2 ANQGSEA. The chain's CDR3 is CSVEGDGTGEYEQYF. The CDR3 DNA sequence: TGCAGCGTTGAAGGAGACGGGACAGGGGAATACGAGCAGTACTTC.

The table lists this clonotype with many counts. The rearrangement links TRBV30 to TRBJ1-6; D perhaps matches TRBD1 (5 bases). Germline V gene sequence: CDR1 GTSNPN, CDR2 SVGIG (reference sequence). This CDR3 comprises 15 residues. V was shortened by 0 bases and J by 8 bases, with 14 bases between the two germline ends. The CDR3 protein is CAWSVSGRGHSPLHF. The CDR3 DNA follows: TGTGCCTGGAGTGTATCGGGGCGAGGGCATTCACCCCTCCACTTT. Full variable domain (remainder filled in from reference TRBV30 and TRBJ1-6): SQTIHQWPATLVQPVGSPLSLECTVEGTSNPNLYWYRQAAGRGLQLLFYSVGIGQISSEVPQNLSASRPQDRQFILSSKKLLLSDSGFYLCAWSVSGRGHSPLHFGNGTRLTVT.

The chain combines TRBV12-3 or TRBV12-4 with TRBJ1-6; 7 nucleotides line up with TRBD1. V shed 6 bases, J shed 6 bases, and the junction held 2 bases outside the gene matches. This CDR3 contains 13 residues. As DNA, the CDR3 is TGTGCCAGCAGACAGGGGAGTAATTCACCCCTCCACTTT. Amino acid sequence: CASRQGSNSPLHF.

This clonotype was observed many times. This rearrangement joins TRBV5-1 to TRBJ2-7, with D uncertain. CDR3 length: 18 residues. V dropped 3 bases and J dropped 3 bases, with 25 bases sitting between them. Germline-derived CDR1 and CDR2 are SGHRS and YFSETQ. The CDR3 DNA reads TGCGCCAGCAGCTGGACCCCCCTGGGCTCAAACTTAGACTACGAGCAGTACTTC. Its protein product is CASSWTPLGSNLDYEQYF. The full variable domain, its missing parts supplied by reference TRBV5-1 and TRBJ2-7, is KAGVTQTPRYLIKTRGQQVTLSCSPISGHRSVSWYQQTPGQGLQFLFEYFSETQRNKGNFPGRFSGRQFSNSRSEMNVSTLELGDSALYLCASSWTPLGSNLDYEQYFGPGTRLTVT.

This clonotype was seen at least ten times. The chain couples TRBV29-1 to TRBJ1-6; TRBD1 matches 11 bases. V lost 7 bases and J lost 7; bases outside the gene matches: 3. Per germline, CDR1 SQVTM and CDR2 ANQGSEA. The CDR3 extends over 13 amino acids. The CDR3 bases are TGCAGCGCGGGACAGGGGGAAAATTCACCCCTCCACTTT. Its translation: CSAGQGENSPLHF. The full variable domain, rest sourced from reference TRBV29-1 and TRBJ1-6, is SAVISQKPSRDICQRGTSLTIQCQVDSQVTMMFWYRQQPGQSLTLIATANQGSEATYESGFVIDKFPISRPNLTFSTLTVSNMSPEDSSIYLCSAGQGENSPLHFGNGTRLTVT.

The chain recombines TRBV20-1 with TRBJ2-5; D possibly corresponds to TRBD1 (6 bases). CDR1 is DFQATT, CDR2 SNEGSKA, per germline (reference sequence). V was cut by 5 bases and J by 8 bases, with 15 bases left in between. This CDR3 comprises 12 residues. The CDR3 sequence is CSAYRGQTTQYF. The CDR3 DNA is TGCAGTGCTTATCGTGGACAGACTACCCAGTACTTC.

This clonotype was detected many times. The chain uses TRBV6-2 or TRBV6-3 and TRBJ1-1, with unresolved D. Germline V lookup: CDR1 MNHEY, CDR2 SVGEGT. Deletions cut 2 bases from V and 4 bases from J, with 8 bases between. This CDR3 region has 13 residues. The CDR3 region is CASSYGSGTEAFF. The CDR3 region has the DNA TGTGCCAGCAGTTACGGCTCGGGCACTGAAGCTTTCTTT.

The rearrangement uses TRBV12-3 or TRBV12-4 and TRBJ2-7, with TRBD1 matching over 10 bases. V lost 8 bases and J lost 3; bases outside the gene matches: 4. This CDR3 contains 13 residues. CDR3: CASFGTGDYEQYF. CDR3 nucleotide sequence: TGTGCCAGCTTCGGGACAGGGGACTACGAGCAGTACTTC.

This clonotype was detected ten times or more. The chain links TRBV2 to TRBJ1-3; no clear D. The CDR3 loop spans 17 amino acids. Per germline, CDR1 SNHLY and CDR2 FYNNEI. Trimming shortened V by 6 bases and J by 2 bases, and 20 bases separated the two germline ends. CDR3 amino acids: CASRAIGSPRPGNTIYF. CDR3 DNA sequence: TGTGCCAGCAGAGCCATAGGGTCACCCCGTCCTGGAAACACCATATATTTT. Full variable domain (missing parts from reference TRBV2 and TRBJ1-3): EPEVTQTPSHQVTQMGQEVILRCVPISNHLYFYWYRQILGQKVEFLVSFYNNEISEKSEIFDDQFSVERPDGSNFTLKIRSTKLEDSAMYFCASRAIGSPRPGNTIYFGEGSWLTVV.

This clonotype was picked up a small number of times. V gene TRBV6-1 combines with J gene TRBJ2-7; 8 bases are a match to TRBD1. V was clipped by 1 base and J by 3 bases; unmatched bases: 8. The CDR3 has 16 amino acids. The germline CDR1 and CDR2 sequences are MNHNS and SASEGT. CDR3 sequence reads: CASSEGGGQVVYEQYF. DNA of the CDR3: TGTGCCAGCAGTGAAGGAGGGGGACAGGTAGTCTACGAGCAGTACTTC.

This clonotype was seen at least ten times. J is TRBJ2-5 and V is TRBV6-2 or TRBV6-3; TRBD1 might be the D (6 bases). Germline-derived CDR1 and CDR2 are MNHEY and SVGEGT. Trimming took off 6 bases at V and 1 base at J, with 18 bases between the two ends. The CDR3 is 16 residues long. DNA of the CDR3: TGTGCCAGCAGAGCAGACAGGCGAGGCCCCCAAGAGACCCAGTACTTC. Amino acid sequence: CASRADRRGPQETQYF.

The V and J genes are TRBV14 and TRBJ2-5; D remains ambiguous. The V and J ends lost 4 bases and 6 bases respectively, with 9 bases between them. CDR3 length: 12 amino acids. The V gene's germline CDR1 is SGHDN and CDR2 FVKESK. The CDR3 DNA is TGTGCCAGCAGCCCGGCAGCGAAGACCCAGTACTTC. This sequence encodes CASSPAAKTQYF.

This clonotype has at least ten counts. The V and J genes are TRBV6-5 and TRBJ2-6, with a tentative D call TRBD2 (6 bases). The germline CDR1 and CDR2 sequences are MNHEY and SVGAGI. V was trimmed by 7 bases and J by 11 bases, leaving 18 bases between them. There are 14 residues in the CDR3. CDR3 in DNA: TGTGCCAGCACTCCCGGAGGGCTACTGGACGTCCTGACTTTC. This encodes CASTPGGLLDVLTF.

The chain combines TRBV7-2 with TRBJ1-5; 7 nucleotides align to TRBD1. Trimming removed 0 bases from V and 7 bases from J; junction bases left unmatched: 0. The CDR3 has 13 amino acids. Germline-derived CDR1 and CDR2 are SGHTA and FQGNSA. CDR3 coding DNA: TGTGCCAGCAGCTTAGCCAGGGGGCAGCCCCAGCATTTT. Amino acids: CASSLARGQPQHF.

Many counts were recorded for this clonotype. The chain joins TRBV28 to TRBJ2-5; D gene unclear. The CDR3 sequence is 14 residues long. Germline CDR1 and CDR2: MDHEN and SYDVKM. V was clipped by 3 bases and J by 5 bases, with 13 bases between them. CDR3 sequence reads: CASSLSVGWETQYF. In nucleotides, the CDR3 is TGTGCCAGCAGTTTGTCGGTGGGTTGGGAGACCCAGTACTTC.

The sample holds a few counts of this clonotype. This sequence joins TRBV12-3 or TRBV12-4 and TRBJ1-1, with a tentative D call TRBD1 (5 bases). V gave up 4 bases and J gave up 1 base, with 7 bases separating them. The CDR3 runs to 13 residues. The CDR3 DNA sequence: TGTGCCAGCAGTTCAGGACAGAACACTGAAGCTTTCTTT. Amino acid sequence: CASSSGQNTEAFF.

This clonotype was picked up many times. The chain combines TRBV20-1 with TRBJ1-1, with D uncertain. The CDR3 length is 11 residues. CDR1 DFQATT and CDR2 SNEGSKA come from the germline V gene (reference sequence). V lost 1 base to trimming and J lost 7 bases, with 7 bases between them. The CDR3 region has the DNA TGCAGTGCTAGAGCACAGCGTGAAGCTTTCTTT. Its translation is CSARAQREAFF.

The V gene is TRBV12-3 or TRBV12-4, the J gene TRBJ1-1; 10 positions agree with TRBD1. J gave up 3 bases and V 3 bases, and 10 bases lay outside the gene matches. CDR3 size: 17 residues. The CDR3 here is CASSFVAGQGGDTEAFF. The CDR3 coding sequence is TGTGCCAGCAGTTTCGTAGCTGGACAGGGGGGTGACACTGAAGCTTTCTTT.